Given below is one T cell receptor beta chain in context. Its antigen remains unidentified. The data were obtained in a study of cytomegalovirus exposure and HLA in healthy donors. Across the whole study: The early release's HLA-typed donors yielded some 85 million unique TCRs. Study-level findings and limits: The classifier, whose performance was assessed in both the original and validation cohorts, reportedly diagnosed cytomegalovirus status with high specificity and sensitivity.

The V gene end was trimmed by 6 bases and the J gene end by 1 base; junction bases not matched to a gene: 7. Per germline, CDR1 SGHRS and CDR2 YFSETQ. This CDR3 is built from 15 residues. PCR involved 60 Vbeta and 13 Jbeta primers. The assay was immunoSEQ multiplex PCR, and TCRdb's table has in-frame clones only and misses some. The sample has about 150,000 clones; the top ten hold under 2%. The genes are TRBV5-1 and TRBJ1-1; TRBD1 matches 9 bases. The source is a woman aged 50 to 60 in good health and CMV-seronegative. The sample comprised PBMCs. DNA of the CDR3: TGCGCCAGCACCGTATGGGGACAGGGGAACACTGAAGCTTTCTTT. Translating gives CASTVWGQGNTEAFF.